This is a list of T cell receptor beta chains from one sample in a study of cytomegalovirus exposure and HLA in healthy donors. The table came from immunoSEQ multiplex PCR; TCRdb's copy has only in-frame clones and leaves some out. Across 85,000 or so clones, the top ten clones capture about 1.1% of the sample. Material: PBMCs. These receptors came from a woman in her 30s in good health and CMV-seronegative. CDR3s include the opening cysteine and the closing phenylalanine or tryptophan. Each record gives: J gene, V gene, D gene, CDR3 protein, CDR3 DNA. The D gene is left open where the match is weak.

j_gene: TRBJ1-1
v_gene: TRBV30
d_gene: NA
CDR3aa: CAWSVPHFERTEAFF
CDR3nt: TGTGCCTGGAGTGTACCCCACTTTGAGAGGACTGAAGCTTTCTTT

j_gene: TRBJ2-2
v_gene: TRBV30
d_gene: TRBD2
CDR3aa: CAWTPSGRDAGELFF
CDR3nt: TGTGCCTGGACTCCTAGCGGGAGGGACGCCGGGGAGCTGTTTTTT

j_gene: TRBJ1-1
v_gene: TRBV7-9
d_gene: TRBD1
CDR3aa: CASSPYRQGDTEAFF
CDR3nt: TGTGCCAGCAGCCCTTATCGTCAGGGGGACACTGAAGCTTTCTTT

j_gene: TRBJ2-7
v_gene: TRBV5-6
d_gene: TRBD1
CDR3aa: CASSLRERGPYEQYF
CDR3nt: TGTGCCAGCAGCTTGAGGGAAAGGGGGCCCTACGAGCAGTACTTC

j_gene: TRBJ2-7
v_gene: TRBV13
d_gene: TRBD2
CDR3aa: CASSLLAGRGEQYF
CDR3nt: TGTGCCAGCAGCTTATTAGCGGGGAGGGGCGAGCAGTACTTC

j_gene: TRBJ1-5
v_gene: TRBV6-6
d_gene: TRBD1
CDR3aa: CASSSTGYGNQPQHF
CDR3nt: TGTGCCAGCAGTTCGACAGGGTATGGCAATCAGCCCCAGCATTTT

j_gene: TRBJ1-2
v_gene: TRBV6-5
d_gene: NA
CDR3aa: CASSRTPGSHGYTF
CDR3nt: TGTGCCAGCAGTAGAACACCAGGGTCGCATGGCTACACCTTC

j_gene: TRBJ2-1
v_gene: TRBV19
d_gene: NA
CDR3aa: CASSHKGLRTIKGNEQFF
CDR3nt: TGTGCCAGTAGTCACAAGGGACTCCGGACCATAAAAGGTAATGAGCAGTTCTTC

j_gene: TRBJ1-1
v_gene: TRBV7-9
d_gene: NA
CDR3aa: CASSSYTEAFF
CDR3nt: TGTGCCAGCAGCTCGTACACTGAAGCTTTCTTT

j_gene: TRBJ2-7
v_gene: TRBV5-4
d_gene: TRBD2
CDR3aa: CASSAGGAYEQYF
CDR3nt: TGTGCCAGCAGCGCGGGGGGGGCGTACGAGCAGTACTTC

j_gene: TRBJ2-1
v_gene: TRBV5-1
d_gene: NA
CDR3aa: CASSFSSAGRWDEQFF
CDR3nt: TGCGCCAGCAGCTTTAGTTCCGCGGGACGGTGGGATGAGCAGTTCTTC

j_gene: TRBJ1-2
v_gene: TRBV5-1
d_gene: NA
CDR3aa: CASSSPDSSYGYTF
CDR3nt: TGCGCCAGCAGCTCCCCGGACTCTTCCTATGGCTACACCTTC

j_gene: TRBJ1-6
v_gene: TRBV28
d_gene: NA
CDR3aa: CASSPAGRYLDSPLHF
CDR3nt: TGTGCCAGCAGCCCCGCGGGACGCTACTTGGATTCACCCCTCCACTTT

j_gene: TRBJ1-5
v_gene: TRBV19
d_gene: NA
CDR3aa: CASSPLKAASQPQHF
CDR3nt: TGTGCCAGTAGTCCTCTCAAGGCGGCTAGTCAGCCCCAGCATTTT

j_gene: TRBJ1-1
v_gene: TRBV9
d_gene: NA
CDR3aa: CASSDPLSEMNTEAFF
CDR3nt: TGTGCCAGCAGCGACCCGCTGTCAGAAATGAACACTGAAGCTTTCTTT

j_gene: TRBJ1-1
v_gene: TRBV18
d_gene: TRBD1
CDR3aa: CASSPLQGAGSEAFF
CDR3nt: TGTGCCAGCTCACCACTACAGGGGGCCGGCAGTGAAGCTTTCTTT

j_gene: TRBJ2-3
v_gene: TRBV7-9
d_gene: TRBD2
CDR3aa: CASSLAKLASGTDTQYF
CDR3nt: TGTGCCAGCAGCTTAGCGAAACTAGCGTCGGGCACAGATACGCAGTATTTT

j_gene: TRBJ1-4
v_gene: TRBV19
d_gene: NA
CDR3aa: CASSHTGGDEKLFF
CDR3nt: TGTGCCAGTAGTCATACGGGGGGGGATGAAAAACTGTTTTTT

j_gene: TRBJ1-2
v_gene: TRBV30
d_gene: NA
CDR3aa: CAWNPGRDNGYTF
CDR3nt: TGTGCCTGGAACCCGGGGAGGGATAATGGCTACACCTTC

j_gene: TRBJ1-4
v_gene: TRBV2
d_gene: TRBD1
CDR3aa: CASSRTGVGEKLFF
CDR3nt: TGTGCCAGCAGCCGGACAGGGGTGGGTGAAAAACTGTTTTTT

j_gene: TRBJ2-7
v_gene: TRBV19
d_gene: TRBD1
CDR3aa: CASSLGQGLDEQYF
CDR3nt: TGTGCCAGTAGCCTGGGACAGGGGCTCGACGAGCAGTACTTC

j_gene: TRBJ2-1
v_gene: TRBV30
d_gene: NA
CDR3aa: CAWSAGFGYNEQFF
CDR3nt: TGTGCCTGGAGTGCTGGGTTCGGGTACAATGAGCAGTTCTTC

j_gene: TRBJ1-1
v_gene: TRBV14
d_gene: NA
CDR3aa: CASSLSRTEAFF
CDR3nt: TGTGCCAGCAGCCTGTCGAGGACTGAAGCTTTCTTT

j_gene: TRBJ2-3
v_gene: TRBV9
d_gene: NA
CDR3aa: CASSVGGADTQYF
CDR3nt: TGTGCCAGCAGCGTAGGGGGGGCAGATACGCAGTATTTT

j_gene: TRBJ2-1
v_gene: TRBV5-1
d_gene: TRBD1
CDR3aa: CASSPQGDNEQFF
CDR3nt: TGCGCCAGCAGCCCCCAGGGGGACAATGAGCAGTTCTTC

j_gene: TRBJ2-1
v_gene: TRBV5-1
d_gene: TRBD2
CDR3aa: CASSFDSGAAKQFF
CDR3nt: TGCGCCAGCAGCTTCGATAGCGGGGCCGCTAAGCAGTTCTTC

j_gene: TRBJ2-1
v_gene: TRBV10-3
d_gene: TRBD2
CDR3aa: CAISEGGDEQFF
CDR3nt: TGTGCCATCAGTGAGGGGGGGGATGAGCAGTTCTTC

j_gene: TRBJ2-1
v_gene: TRBV29-1
d_gene: NA
CDR3aa: CSVEGGGDNEQFF
CDR3nt: TGCAGCGTTGAGGGAGGGGGTGACAATGAGCAGTTCTTC

j_gene: TRBJ2-6
v_gene: TRBV6-1
d_gene: TRBD1
CDR3aa: CASSVRTGAISGANVLTF
CDR3nt: TGTGCCAGCAGTGTCCGGACAGGGGCCATCTCTGGGGCCAACGTCCTGACTTTC

j_gene: TRBJ2-7
v_gene: TRBV6-5
d_gene: NA
CDR3aa: CASSRGSAYEQYF
CDR3nt: TGTGCCAGCAGTAGGGGATCCGCCTACGAGCAGTACTTC

j_gene: TRBJ2-1
v_gene: TRBV5-1
d_gene: NA
CDR3aa: CASSLDGTQVNEQFF
CDR3nt: TGCGCCAGCAGCTTGGACGGGACTCAGGTCAATGAGCAGTTCTTC

j_gene: TRBJ2-7
v_gene: TRBV7-9
d_gene: TRBD2
CDR3aa: CASSLEAGASYEQYF
CDR3nt: TGTGCCAGCAGCTTAGAAGCGGGAGCATCCTACGAGCAGTACTTC

j_gene: TRBJ1-2
v_gene: TRBV28
d_gene: TRBD1
CDR3aa: CASSPGTGGGSGPRGGYTF
CDR3nt: TGTGCCAGCAGCCCCGGGACAGGGGGCGGGTCAGGGCCTAGAGGGGGCTACACCTTC

j_gene: TRBJ1-1
v_gene: TRBV19
d_gene: NA
CDR3aa: CASSPSRSLGTEAFF
CDR3nt: TGTGCCAGTAGTCCCTCCCGGAGCCTCGGGACTGAAGCTTTCTTT

j_gene: TRBJ2-2
v_gene: TRBV5-4
d_gene: TRBD2
CDR3aa: CASSPGLAGVVGELFF
CDR3nt: TGTGCCAGCAGCCCGGGACTAGCGGGAGTTGTCGGGGAGCTGTTTTTT

j_gene: TRBJ2-5
v_gene: TRBV5-6
d_gene: TRBD1
CDR3aa: CASSQLDREETQYF
CDR3nt: TGTGCCAGCAGCCAATTAGACAGGGAAGAGACCCAGTACTTC

j_gene: TRBJ1-6
v_gene: TRBV30
d_gene: NA
CDR3aa: CAWSGPGSNSPLHF
CDR3nt: TGTGCCTGGAGCGGACCCGGGAGTAATTCACCCCTCCACTTT

j_gene: TRBJ1-6
v_gene: TRBV19
d_gene: NA
CDR3aa: CASSNPQYNSPLHF
CDR3nt: TGTGCCAGTAGTAACCCACAGTATAATTCACCCCTCCACTTT

j_gene: TRBJ1-2
v_gene: TRBV2
d_gene: NA
CDR3aa: CASTTGFSSNYGYTF
CDR3nt: TGTGCCAGCACCACGGGTTTCAGCTCAAACTATGGCTACACCTTC

j_gene: TRBJ2-3
v_gene: TRBV4-1
d_gene: TRBD1
CDR3aa: CASSQDRARGIDTQYF
CDR3nt: TGCGCCAGCAGCCAAGATCGGGCCAGGGGGATAGATACGCAGTATTTT

j_gene: TRBJ2-2
v_gene: TRBV19
d_gene: TRBD1
CDR3aa: CASSIGQGDTGELFF
CDR3nt: TGTGCCAGTAGTATAGGACAGGGGGATACCGGGGAGCTGTTTTTT

j_gene: TRBJ2-1
v_gene: TRBV6-5
d_gene: TRBD1
CDR3aa: CASSQDRGPYNEQFF
CDR3nt: TGTGCCAGCAGTCAGGACAGGGGACCCTACAATGAGCAGTTCTTC

j_gene: TRBJ1-1
v_gene: TRBV6-1
d_gene: TRBD1
CDR3aa: CASTDRQGANTEAFF
CDR3nt: TGTGCCAGCACCGACAGACAGGGGGCTAACACTGAAGCTTTCTTT

j_gene: TRBJ2-7
v_gene: TRBV7-2
d_gene: TRBD2
CDR3aa: CASSLGGVAYEQYF
CDR3nt: TGTGCCAGCAGCTTGGGAGGGGTGGCTTACGAGCAGTACTTC

j_gene: TRBJ2-1
v_gene: TRBV5-1
d_gene: NA
CDR3aa: CASSLVNENEQFF
CDR3nt: TGCGCCAGCAGCTTGGTGAACGAGAATGAGCAGTTCTTC

j_gene: TRBJ2-1
v_gene: TRBV11-3
d_gene: TRBD1
CDR3aa: CASSRDRGLSDEQFF
CDR3nt: TGTGCCAGCAGCCGGGACAGGGGGCTGAGTGATGAGCAGTTCTTC

j_gene: TRBJ2-5
v_gene: TRBV5-1
d_gene: TRBD1
CDR3aa: CASSRAGTDQETQYF
CDR3nt: TGCGCCAGCAGCCGTGCCGGGACAGACCAAGAGACCCAGTACTTC

j_gene: TRBJ2-5
v_gene: TRBV5-1
d_gene: TRBD2
CDR3aa: CASSLRSGQETQYF
CDR3nt: TGCGCCAGCAGCTTACGTAGCGGGCAAGAGACCCAGTACTTC

j_gene: TRBJ2-1
v_gene: TRBV5-1
d_gene: TRBD2
CDR3aa: CASSGTSGRADEQFF
CDR3nt: TGCGCCAGCAGCGGGACTAGCGGGAGGGCCGATGAGCAGTTCTTC

j_gene: TRBJ1-2
v_gene: TRBV11-2
d_gene: NA
CDR3aa: CASSLGTDRNYGYTF
CDR3nt: TGTGCCAGCAGCTTAGGGACAGACCGTAACTATGGCTACACCTTC